This T cell receptor beta chain is drawn from a study of cytomegalovirus exposure and HLA in healthy donors (dated by TCRdb to 2016 to 2017). Looking at the study overall: An earlier analysis of 587 of the donors reported 276 Gb of sequence data and 117 million unique TCR beta sequences obtained from around 190 million T cells. In a later genetic analysis, genome-wide SNP genotypes for about 55% of the 666 donors were used, and that subset was treated as a discovery cohort. Typing coverage varied by locus: about 620-630 donors for A, B, C, DRB1 and DQB1; roughly 560 for DQA1; about 570 for DPA1; under 490 for DPB1. HLA typing included class I and class II loci at four-digit resolution. In a later analysis, previously published TCR beta repertoires from several hundred donors were re-analyzed and high-resolution HLA genotyping was added so that TCR occurrence patterns could be studied. Of the 398 genotyped donors, 65% to 90% fell in the genetic ancestry cluster associated with self-reported Caucasian donors. To decide whether each TCR beta V gene segment behaved as functional or pseudogenic, an earlier analysis of approximately 590 of the donors relied on high-throughput TCR beta sequencing. Donor age, sex, ethnicity and CMV serostatus were compiled together with the repertoire data. A handful of DR-DQ haplotypes were handled as single units for association and clustering because linkage in the cohort was strong. In addition to the first cohort of about 650 subjects, a separate validation cohort of over 90 different subjects was used. Every discovery cohort repertoire had been produced on one sequencing platform. The T cell repertoires of 700 or so subjects were profiled by immunosequencing and related to cytomegalovirus serostatus. To predict cytomegalovirus infection status, the study combined high-throughput TCR immunosequencing, statistical association of individual TCRs with disease status, and machine learning. The study aimed to test whether cataloging public T cell receptors could reveal signatures of past pathogen exposure. On average, 235,054 unique TCR beta nucleotide sequences were sequenced per donor among about 400 genotyped donors of the cohort, with roughly 18% of those sequences being non-productive. Around 320 gigabases of sequencing data and tens of millions of unique TCR sequences were included in an early release covering roughly 600 HLA-typed donors. Rather than using new phenotypic data, the later analysis identified candidate immune exposures from TCR beta sequences and from how often those sequences occurred across donors.

The cohort was made up of 500 to 850 healthy bone marrow donors. At the time of sampling, all cohort members were nominally healthy, though unrecorded immune exposures were likely present. The donor tested CMV seropositive, placing the donor among the approximately 290 seropositive members of the cohort. A peripheral blood sample was collected from each donor, and TCR beta sequencing was performed on peripheral blood mononuclear cells. Genomic DNA extraction from the blood cell samples was performed with the Qiagen DNeasy Blood Extraction Kit. In the case of this clone: Its antigen is still unknown. Base qualities are not recorded, but no much larger clone differs from it by a single base. The identical CDR3 is also encoded by other nucleotide sequences in the sample.

V is cut back by 1 base and J by 4 bases, with 0 bases in the junction unmatched. Reading from cysteine to phenylalanine, the CDR3 counts 15 amino acids. Just CDR3 DNA is preserved here, 45 bases in frame from base 1. CDR1 and CDR2 (LGHNA, YSLEER) derive from the germline V gene. The paper's findings and limits, for the study overall: This cohort had only TCR beta chains sequenced, and the lack of alpha or paired-chain data limited which features could be detected. In an earlier analysis of around 500 of the donors, most TCR beta V segments appeared in productive rearrangements about 87% or about 30% of the time, broadly matching IMGT annotations. Assigning TCR associations to individual alleles was difficult when HLA alleles, especially DR and DQ, strongly co-occurred. Linkage disequilibrium might explain the correlated functional status among segregating V segments, but an unknown experimental factor could not be ruled out. The authors suggested that the approach could potentially be extended to other disease states and immunological phenotypes. In a later analysis, HLA-associated TCR beta chains showed more clonal expansion and lower generation probabilities than non-associated chains that were equally common. Most CMV-associated TCR beta chains appeared to be HLA-restricted in a later analysis, and the HLA associations seemed to be driven largely by CMV exposure. Most TCR sequences were observed very rarely across donors, whereas some public TCRs were present in many individuals. Some IMGT-functional V segments, including TRBV6-2 and TRBV6-3, could not be distinguished by the 87-base-pair reads and were therefore excluded. V-gene and J-gene trimming of TCR beta chains was associated with a missense DCLRE1C variant in a later genetic analysis, and the association was replicated in an independent cohort. Specific HLA alleles were associated with 15,000 to 20,000 TCR beta sequences at a false discovery rate of 0.05 in a later analysis. Because some donors lacked HLA typing at each locus, the association tests relied only on the typed subset. In a later analysis, several top co-occurrence clusters were reported to appear linked to parvovirus B19, influenza, CMV and Epstein-Barr virus. In both the original and validation cohorts, the classifier was reported to diagnose cytomegalovirus status with high specificity and sensitivity. A cluster of highly shared sequence variants was judged likely to represent a technical artifact of the sequencing pipeline. In vitro tests confirmed that three of the cytomegalovirus-associated TCR beta chains recognize cytomegalovirus antigens. A further reported finding was that TCR beta sequences accurately predicted the HLA-A and HLA-B alleles for most subjects in the first cohort. Compared with the approximately 670-donor mean, donors in an Asian-associated ancestry cluster had fewer N-insertions in productive TCRs, according to a later genetic analysis. In the study, around 150 TCR beta chains were listed as associated with cytomegalovirus. Sequencing depth was assumed to be roughly uniform across donors in the presence/absence analyses, though that assumption may not hold. According to a later analysis, TCR association rates differed among HLA loci, with DRB1 alleles showing the most associated TCRs and HLA-C alleles showing the fewest. CMV serostatus was the only immune exposure information available for the cohort. Because counts were too low, 15 to 20 rarely observed V segments, including chromosome 9 orphons, were excluded from the earlier analysis of some 590 of the donors.

Receptor amplification or capture employed the immunoSEQ multiplex PCR assay. For the multiplex PCR, a mixture combining 60 forward primers for TCR Vbeta segments and 13 reverse primers for TCR Jbeta segments was used. The CDR3 region of rearranged TCR beta genes was amplified from genomic DNA by a multiplex PCR assay. On the Illumina HiSeq System, the amplified TCR beta libraries were sequenced as 87-base-pair reads. The study's own analysis went as follows. A later analysis tallied around 80 million unique TCR beta chains across the 660 or so repertoires, and about 10 million of those chains were shared by two or more donors. Raw reads were error-corrected and collapsed into unique sequences by a nearest-neighbor algorithm in which closely related sequences were merged to remove PCR and sequencing errors. V, D and J gene segments were assigned by aligning CDR3 sequences to IMGT reference sequences. For a sequence to be retained, at least a six-nucleotide match to both a V gene segment and a J gene segment was required. Rearrangements were classified as productive when the CDR3 lacked stop codons and remained in frame with V and J, and all other rearrangements were classified as non-productive. CDR3 was defined according to IMGT convention as the region running from the second conserved V-encoded cysteine to the conserved J-encoded phenylalanine. The earlier analysis of approximately 500 of the donors excluded sequences that lacked an unambiguous match to a single V gene segment. In an earlier analysis of about 590 of the donors, a V segment was called functional when productive rearrangements were above 56.7%, and segregating when the standard deviation between donors exceeded 5%. A statistical classification framework was developed to diagnose cytomegalovirus status using the catalog of TCR beta chain sequences. V and J gene assignment, in a later analysis, came from comparing TCR nucleotide sequences with IMGT/GENE-DB human TR gene sequences. A later analysis assigned CDR3 sequences and most-parsimonious VDJ recombination scenarios with the TCRdist pipeline. In a later analysis, each TCR beta chain was defined by its CDR3 amino acid sequence together with its V-gene family, and reads lacking a unique V-gene family were excluded. A later analysis removed nearly 600 highly shared, low-generation-probability nucleotide sequences to deal with suspected cross-contamination and a sequencing artifact. For each public chain, a later analysis derived a clonal expansion index from normalized ranks of inferred template counts within each repertoire. In a later analysis, generation probabilities were computed with a VDJ recombination model fitted to out-of-frame rearrangements, and the resulting probabilities were checked against IGoR. In a later analysis, TCR-TCR, TCR-HLA and TCR-CMV co-occurrence was scored with hypergeometric tests, and a repertoire-size bias correction was applied to TCR pairs. In a later analysis, false discovery rates were estimated by permuting HLA or CMV assignments 20 times. In a later analysis, co-occurring TCRs were grouped using DBSCAN, with TCRdist sequence similarity added in when clustering inside HLA-allele-positive subsets. Repertoires with fewer than 30,000 or more than 120,000 public chains were left out of co-occurrence clustering, as were five repertoires with anomalous nucleotide sharing. Not all clones reach the TCRdb copy of this immuneACCESS table, which keeps in-frame sequences only. Checked studies attribute under half of the gap to unresolved V genes and leave the rest unexplained. That table furnishes V, J and clone size, whereas the DNA furnished D and trimming. For this sample the table gives about 260,000 clones, of which around four fifths were detected only once. The top ten clonotypes cover approximately 2% of the sample.

The TCR was taken from a woman aged 40 to 50 in good health and CMV-seropositive. Sequences were obtained from PBMCs. This receptor chain uses TRBV4-3 and TRBJ2-7; 14 junctional bases match TRBD2. The CDR3 protein sequence reads: CASSQGTSGRYEQYF. The DNA sequence follows: TGCGCCAGCAGCCAAGGGACTAGCGGGAGGTACGAGCAGTACTTC.